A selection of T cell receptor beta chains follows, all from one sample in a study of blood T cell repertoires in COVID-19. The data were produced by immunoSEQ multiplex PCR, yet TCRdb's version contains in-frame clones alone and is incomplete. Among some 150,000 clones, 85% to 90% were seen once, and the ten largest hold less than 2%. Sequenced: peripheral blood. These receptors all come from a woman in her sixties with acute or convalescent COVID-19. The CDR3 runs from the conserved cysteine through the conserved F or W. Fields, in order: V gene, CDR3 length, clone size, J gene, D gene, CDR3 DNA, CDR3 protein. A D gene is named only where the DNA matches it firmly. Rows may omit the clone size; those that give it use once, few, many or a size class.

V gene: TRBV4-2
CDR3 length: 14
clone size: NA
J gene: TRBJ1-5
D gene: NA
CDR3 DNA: TGTGCCAGCAGCCAGGAGTCAGCTAATCAGCCCCAGCATTTT
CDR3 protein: CASSQESANQPQHF

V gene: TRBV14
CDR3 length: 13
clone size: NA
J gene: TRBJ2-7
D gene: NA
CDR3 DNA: TGTGCCAGCAGGGGACTCGAAACCTACGAGCAGTACTTC
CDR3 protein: CASRGLETYEQYF

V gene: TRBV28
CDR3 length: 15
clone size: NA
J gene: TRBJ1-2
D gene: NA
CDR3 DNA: TGTGCCAGCAGTTTACGACAGGCCTCGGGCTATGGCTACACCTTC
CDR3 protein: CASSLRQASGYGYTF

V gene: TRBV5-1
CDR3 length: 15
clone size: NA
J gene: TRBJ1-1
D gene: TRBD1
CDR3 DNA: TGCGCCAGCAGCTTGTCGACAGGGTCTAACACTGAAGCTTTCTTT
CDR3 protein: CASSLSTGSNTEAFF

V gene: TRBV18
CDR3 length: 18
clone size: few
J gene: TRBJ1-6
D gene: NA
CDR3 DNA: TGTGCCAGCTCATCGCGCCGGGGGACGCTCCCCGATAATTCACCCCTCCACTTT
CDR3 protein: CASSSRRGTLPDNSPLHF

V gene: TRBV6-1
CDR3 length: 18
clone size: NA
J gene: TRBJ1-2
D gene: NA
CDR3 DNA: TGTGCCAGCAGTGAAGCGCATATCACAGTAAATTTAAACTATGGCTACACCTTC
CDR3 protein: CASSEAHITVNLNYGYTF

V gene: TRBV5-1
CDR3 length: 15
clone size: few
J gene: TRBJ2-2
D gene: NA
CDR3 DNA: TGCGCCAGCAGCGCGGACAGTGCGAACACCGGGGAGCTGTTTTTT
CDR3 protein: CASSADSANTGELFF

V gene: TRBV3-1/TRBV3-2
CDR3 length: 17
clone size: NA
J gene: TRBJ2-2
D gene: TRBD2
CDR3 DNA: TGTGCCAGCAGCCAAGTCGGCGGGGGAGGGCCACGGGGGGAGCTGTTTTTT
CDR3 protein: CASSQVGGGGPRGELFF

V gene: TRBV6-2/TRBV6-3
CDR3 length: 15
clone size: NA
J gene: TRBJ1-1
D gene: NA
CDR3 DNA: TGTGCCAGCAGTTTATCGACAGTCATGAACACTGAAGCTTTCTTT
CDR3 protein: CASSLSTVMNTEAFF

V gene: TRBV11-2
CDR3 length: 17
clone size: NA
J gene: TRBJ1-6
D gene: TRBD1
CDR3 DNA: TGTGCCAGCAGCCCCAACCTTCCGGGACAGGGGAGTTCACCCCTCCACTTT
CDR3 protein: CASSPNLPGQGSSPLHF

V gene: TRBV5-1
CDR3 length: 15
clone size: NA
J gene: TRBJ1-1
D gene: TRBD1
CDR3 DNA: TGCGCCAGCAGCCAACAGACAGGGGGTTACACTGAAGCTTTCTTT
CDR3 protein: CASSQQTGGYTEAFF

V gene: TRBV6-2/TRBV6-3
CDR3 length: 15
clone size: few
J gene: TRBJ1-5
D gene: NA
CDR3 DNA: TGTGCCAGCAGCATCCACCGGGAGAACAATCAGCCCCAGCATTTT
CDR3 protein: CASSIHRENNQPQHF

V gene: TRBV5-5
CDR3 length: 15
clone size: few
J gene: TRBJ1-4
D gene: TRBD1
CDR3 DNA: TGTGCCAGCAGCTTGAGGACAGGAACTAATGAAAAACTGTTTTTT
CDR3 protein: CASSLRTGTNEKLFF

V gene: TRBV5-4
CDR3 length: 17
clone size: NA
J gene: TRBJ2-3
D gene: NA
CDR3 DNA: TGTGCCAGCAGCGTACCCCTGGGGGGGGGCGAGGGAGATACGCAGTATTTT
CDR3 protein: CASSVPLGGGEGDTQYF

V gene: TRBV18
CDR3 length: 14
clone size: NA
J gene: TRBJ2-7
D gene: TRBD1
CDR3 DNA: TGTGCCAGCTCACCACCGTCGGACAGGGCCGAGCAGTACTTC
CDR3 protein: CASSPPSDRAEQYF

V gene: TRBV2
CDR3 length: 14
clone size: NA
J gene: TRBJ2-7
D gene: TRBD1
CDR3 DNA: TGTGCCAGCAGGAGATTACAGGGGGCGGACGAGCAGTACTTC
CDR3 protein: CASRRLQGADEQYF

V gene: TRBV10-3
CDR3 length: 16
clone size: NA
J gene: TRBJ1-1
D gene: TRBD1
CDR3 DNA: TGTGCCATCAGTGGGGCCGTGGACAGGACGAACACTGAAGCTTTCTTT
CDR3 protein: CAISGAVDRTNTEAFF

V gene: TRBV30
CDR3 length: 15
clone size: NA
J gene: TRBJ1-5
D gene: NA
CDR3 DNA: TGTGCCTGGAGTCCGAAGGACAGAACCAATCAGCCCCAGCATTTT
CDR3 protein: CAWSPKDRTNQPQHF